The 25 T cell receptor beta chains listed next were all sequenced from one sample in a study of blood T cell repertoires in COVID-19. Some clones are missing from TCRdb's copy, which holds only in-frame ones; the method was immunoSEQ multiplex PCR. The sample lists about 75,000 clones; almost 90% were seen once. Sequenced material: peripheral blood. Source of these receptors: a human donor in a cohort sampled during active COVID-19.

The DNA of the CDR3 is TGCACCAGCAGCCAGACCTCGGCCGGGAGCGGGAGTTACGAGCAGTACTTC. Residues: CTSSQTSAGSGSYEQYF. The chain recombines TRBV1 with TRBJ2-7; the table's D call, TRBD2, has no DNA check behind it. TRBV1 is labeled a pseudogene. This CDR3 spans 17 amino acids.

This clone occurred once. This chain links TRBV4-1 with TRBJ2-6, with TRBD1 as a possible D gene (5 bases). This CDR3 is 18 amino acids long. The germline V gene encodes CDR1 MGHRA and CDR2 YSYEKL. The V and J ends lost 1 base and 2 bases respectively, with 15 bases between them. CDR3 region: CASSQAPPGSTGANVLTF. CDR3 DNA: TGCGCCAGCAGCCAAGCCCCGCCAGGGTCGACTGGGGCCAACGTCCTGACTTTC.

The V and J genes are TRBV21-1 and TRBJ1-2; the table assigns TRBD1, which was not confirmed against the DNA. TRBV21-1 is a known pseudogene. There are 14 residues in the CDR3. CDR3: CASSKMGAGYGYTF. The CDR3 DNA is TGTGCCAGCAGCAAAATGGGGGCGGGCTATGGCTACACCTTC.

The chain couples TRBV27 to TRBJ2-5, with D perhaps TRBD2 (5 bases). The CDR3 is 16 residues long. V gave up 1 base and J gave up 5 bases, with 17 bases separating them. Looked up from germline, CDR1 is MNHEY and CDR2 is SMNVEV (reference sequence). CDR3 nucleotides: TGTGCCAGCAGTTTATATAGTACTAGGAGGCTTGAGACCCAGTACTTC. Encoded protein: CASSLYSTRRLETQYF.

The chain links TRBV9 to TRBJ1-4; D gene ambiguous. Per germline, CDR1 SGDLS and CDR2 YYNGEE. V dropped 3 bases and J dropped 3 bases, with 12 bases sitting between them. This CDR3 has 15 residues. This CDR3 reads CASSDAGRANEKLFF. As DNA, the CDR3 is TGTGCCAGCAGCGACGCCGGGAGGGCTAATGAAAAACTGTTTTTT.

The chain is built from TRBV29-1 and TRBJ1-3; 8 bases map to TRBD1. The V segment lost 4 bases and the J segment 3 bases; nucleotides outside the gene matches: 17. The CDR3 totals 18 residues. The germline CDR1 and CDR2 sequences are SQVTM and ANQGSEA. CDR3 DNA: TGCAGCGTTGTCGGTCTTGACAGGGGTGGACGGAGTGGAAACACCATATATTTT. This gives the protein CSVVGLDRGGRSGNTIYF.

This clone was seen a few times. The rearrangement links TRBV4-3 to TRBJ2-1; TRBD1 matches at 7 bases. Germline trimming cut 0 bases from V and 12 bases from J; bases unmatched to any gene: 11. In germline, CDR1 is LGHNA, CDR2 YSLEER. This CDR3 is 15 amino acids long. CDR3 sequence (DNA): TGCGCCAGCAGCCAAGACCCCCTAAGGGGGCTCTCGCAGTTCTTC. It codes for CASSQDPLRGLSQFF.

The chain uses TRBV7-9 and TRBJ1-4, with 8 bases that match TRBD1. V lost 7 bases and J lost 3; bases outside the gene matches: 4. This CDR3 is built from 14 residues. Germline V CDR1 and CDR2: SEHNR, FQNEAQ (reference sequence). The CDR3 reads CASTRQGSNEKLFF. Here the CDR3 DNA reads TGTGCCAGCACCCGACAGGGGTCTAATGAAAAACTGTTTTTT.

V usage is TRBV7-8 and J usage is TRBJ1-5; D unclear. This CDR3 spans 11 amino acids. V lost 4 bases and J 5 bases, leaving 3 bases between the germline ends. The germline CDR1 and CDR2 sequences are SGHVS and FQNEAQ. This CDR3 is CASSSDQPQHF. CDR3 DNA: TGTGCCAGCAGCTCCGATCAGCCCCAGCATTTT.

The V and J genes are TRBV5-4 and TRBJ2-1; 7 positions agree with TRBD1. The CDR3 loop spans 15 amino acids. J gave up 7 bases and V 0 bases, and 7 bases lay outside the gene matches. Germline CDR1 and CDR2: SGHNT and YYREEE (reference sequence). This CDR3 reads CASSLVEGAFNEQFF. CDR3 in DNA: TGTGCCAGCAGCTTGGTAGAGGGGGCATTTAATGAGCAGTTCTTC. The variable domain in full, with the rest retrieved from reference TRBV5-4 and TRBJ2-1, is ETGVTQSPTHLIKTRGQQVTLRCSSQSGHNTVSWYQQALGQGPQFIFQYYREEENGRGNFPPRFSGLQFPNYSSELNVNALELDDSALYLCASSLVEGAFNEQFFGPGTRLTVL.

The chain combines TRBV11-1 with TRBJ2-7; 8 positions match TRBD1. V shed 4 bases, J shed 6 bases, and the junction held 11 bases outside the gene matches. Germline values: CDR1 SGHAT, CDR2 FQDESV (reference sequence). The CDR3 spans 15 residues. The CDR3, as DNA: TGTGCCAGCAGCTCCGCAGGGGGCATGTTAAGCGAGCAGTACTTC. Translation gives CASSSAGGMLSEQYF.

The chain carries TRBV5-8 and TRBJ1-5, with no clear D. The CDR3 covers 14 residues. Looked up from germline, CDR1 is SGHTS and CDR2 is YDEGEE. The ends were cut back, 2 bases at V and 9 bases at J, with 15 bases in the middle. The CDR3 reads CASSFSFSDWPQHF. The CDR3 nucleotides read TGTGCCAGCAGCTTTTCCTTTAGTGACTGGCCCCAGCATTTT.

This clone was picked up a small number of times. V gene TRBV5-1 combines with J gene TRBJ1-5; D is uncertain. This CDR3 is built from 14 residues. The V gene's germline CDR1 is SGHRS and CDR2 YFSETQ. The germline V and J ends were trimmed by 0 bases and 4 bases, with 8 bases remaining between them. The CDR3 spells CASSLGGENQPQHF. The CDR3 DNA follows: TGCGCCAGCAGCTTGGGGGGAGAGAATCAGCCCCAGCATTTT. Variable domain in full (rest from reference TRBV5-1 and TRBJ1-5): KAGVTQTPRYLIKTRGQQVTLSCSPISGHRSVSWYQQTPGQGLQFLFEYFSETQRNKGNFPGRFSGRQFSNSRSEMNVSTLELGDSALYLCASSLGGENQPQHFGDGTRLSIL.

The J gene is TRBJ1-4, the V gene TRBV25-1, with a possible D match to TRBD1 (5 bases). This CDR3 spans 14 amino acids. CDR1 is MGHDK, CDR2 SYGVNS, per germline. With 5 bases removed from V and 2 bases from J, the gap between germline ends came to 9 bases. CDR3 sequence: CASSPGRTNEKLFF. CDR3 DNA sequence: TGTGCCAGCAGTCCAGGGCGCACTAATGAAAAACTGTTTTTT.

V and J are TRBV18 and TRBJ2-1; 14 bases match TRBD2. Trimming at V came to 2 bases and at J to 4 bases, leaving 4 bases not matched to a gene. The CDR3 covers 17 residues. Germline CDR1 is KGHSH and CDR2 is LQKENI. CDR3 coding DNA: TGTGCCAGCTCACCATTTGGGACTAGCGGGGGATACAATGAGCAGTTCTTC. Protein sequence: CASSPFGTSGGYNEQFF.

The chain has TRBV6-5 and TRBJ2-7; 7 bases line up with TRBD1. V lost 6 bases to trimming and J lost 10 bases; unmatched junction nucleotides: 15. This CDR3 is built from 14 residues. Germline V CDR1 and CDR2: MNHEY, SVGAGI. The CDR3 reads CASRRTRGQTEQYF. The CDR3 bases are TGTGCCAGCAGGAGGACAAGGGGGCAGACCGAACAGTACTTC.

J is TRBJ2-7 and V is TRBV13; 12 positions agree with TRBD2. CDR1 PRHDT and CDR2 FYEKMQ come from the germline V gene (reference sequence). V was pared by 5 bases and J by 3 bases, with 5 bases of the junction left unmatched. This CDR3 region has 15 residues. The CDR3 reads CASSARTSGNYEQYF. CDR3 in DNA: TGTGCCAGCAGCGCCCGGACTAGCGGGAACTACGAGCAGTACTTC.

In its sample, this clone was seen a few times. This chain links TRBV6-6 with TRBJ2-1, with 7 bases aligning to TRBD1. The germline gives CDR1 MNHNY, CDR2 SVGAGI (reference sequence). J lost 6 bases, V lost 5 bases, and 7 bases had no gene match. CDR3 size: 14 residues. The CDR3 is CASSKGTESNEQFF. CDR3 nucleotides: TGTGCCAGCAGTAAAGGGACAGAGAGCAATGAGCAGTTCTTC.

The rearrangement uses TRBV7-6 and TRBJ2-7, with D perhaps matching TRBD1 (6 bases). The V end lost 4 bases, the J end lost 3 bases, and 16 bases lay between the germline ends. The CDR3 contains 15 residues. The germline CDR1 and CDR2 sequences are SGHVS and FNYEAQ. The chain's CDR3 is CASSSADRDYYEQYF. In nucleotides, the CDR3 is TGTGCCAGCAGCTCCGCGGACAGAGACTACTACGAGCAGTACTTC.

This chain links TRBV25-1 with TRBJ1-4; the D is unclear. Germline assignment: CDR1 MGHDK and CDR2 SYGVNS. The CDR3 consists of 14 residues. Trimming pared 1 base from V and 6 bases from J, leaving 9 bases between. The CDR3 protein is CASSESGWDEKLFF. CDR3 DNA sequence: TGTGCCAGCAGTGAATCGGGGTGGGATGAAAAACTGTTTTTT.

The genes are TRBV2 and TRBJ1-1; tentatively, D is TRBD1 (5 bases). The CDR3 is 14 amino acids. V was clipped by 1 base and J by 1 base, with 7 bases between them. CDR1 and CDR2 (germline): SNHLY, FYNNEI. The CDR3 region is CASSEGQTNTEAFF. The CDR3 coding sequence is TGTGCCAGCAGTGAAGGACAGACGAACACTGAAGCTTTCTTT.

The chain uses TRBV28 and TRBJ2-7; 10 bases match TRBD1. Germline loops: CDR1 MDHEN, CDR2 SYDVKM. V lost 4 bases, J lost 0 bases, and 6 bases stayed unmatched. The CDR3 runs to 16 residues. CDR3 protein: CASSSPDRGASYEQYF. The CDR3 DNA sequence: TGTGCCAGCAGTTCCCCGGACAGGGGGGCCTCCTACGAGCAGTACTTC.

This chain uses TRBV4-3 with TRBJ2-7; 11 bases match TRBD2. From germline, CDR1 is LGHNA and CDR2 YSLEER. Germline trimming cut 0 bases from V and 2 bases from J; bases unmatched to any gene: 3. CDR3 length: 16 amino acids. The CDR3 sequence is CASSQDRLAGTYEQYF. The CDR3 DNA sequence: TGCGCCAGCAGCCAAGACCGACTAGCGGGAACCTACGAGCAGTACTTC.

This chain links TRBV6-5 with TRBJ2-6; 7 bases are shared with TRBD2. The V gene's germline CDR1 is MNHEY and CDR2 SVGAGI. V gave up 2 bases and J gave up 3 bases; unmatched junction bases: 1. This CDR3 region has 15 residues. The CDR3 loop is CASSYSGDGANVLTF. For the CDR3, the DNA is TGTGCCAGCAGTTACAGCGGGGATGGGGCCAACGTCCTGACTTTC.

The rearrangement uses TRBV14 and TRBJ2-3; 13 bases fit TRBD2. Trimming took 5 bases from V and 2 from J; bases not matched to a gene: 16. This CDR3 is 20 amino acids long. Germline lookup yields CDR1 SGHDN and CDR2 FVKESK. CDR3 residues: CASSGVEGLAGSRPTDTQYF. The CDR3 region has the DNA TGTGCCAGCAGCGGAGTCGAGGGACTAGCGGGATCCCGGCCCACAGATACGCAGTATTTT.